This TCR beta chain was identified in a study of human T cells and chemical hapten exposure. Described time point: pre-sensitization, week 0. Described treatment: therapeutic diphenylcyclopropenone sensitization with weekly scalp DPC. Extraction of total RNA was performed on unfractionated whole blood. This clonotype showed up just a few times. V lost 0 bases, J lost 4 bases, and 10 bases lay in between. Germline V gene sequence: CDR1 SGHTS, CDR2 YDEGEE. CDR3 length: 14 amino acids. One entry per CDR3 protein results from TCRdb running MiXCR on the RACE reads. Of some 90,000 distinct CDR3 sequences listed, 8.5% to 9% are singletons.

The J gene is TRBJ1-1, the V gene TRBV5-8, with D unclear. The receptor was derived from a man aged 40-49 years with alopecia areata. Some clones in this sample may be carry-over from other donors' samples. Sequenced material: whole blood, taken in connection with sensitization to the hapten diphenylcyclopropenone (DPC). CDR3 nucleotide sequence: TGTGCCAGCAGCTTGGGTTTCGGGAGCACTGAAGCTTTCTTT. Translated: CASSLGFGSTEAFF.